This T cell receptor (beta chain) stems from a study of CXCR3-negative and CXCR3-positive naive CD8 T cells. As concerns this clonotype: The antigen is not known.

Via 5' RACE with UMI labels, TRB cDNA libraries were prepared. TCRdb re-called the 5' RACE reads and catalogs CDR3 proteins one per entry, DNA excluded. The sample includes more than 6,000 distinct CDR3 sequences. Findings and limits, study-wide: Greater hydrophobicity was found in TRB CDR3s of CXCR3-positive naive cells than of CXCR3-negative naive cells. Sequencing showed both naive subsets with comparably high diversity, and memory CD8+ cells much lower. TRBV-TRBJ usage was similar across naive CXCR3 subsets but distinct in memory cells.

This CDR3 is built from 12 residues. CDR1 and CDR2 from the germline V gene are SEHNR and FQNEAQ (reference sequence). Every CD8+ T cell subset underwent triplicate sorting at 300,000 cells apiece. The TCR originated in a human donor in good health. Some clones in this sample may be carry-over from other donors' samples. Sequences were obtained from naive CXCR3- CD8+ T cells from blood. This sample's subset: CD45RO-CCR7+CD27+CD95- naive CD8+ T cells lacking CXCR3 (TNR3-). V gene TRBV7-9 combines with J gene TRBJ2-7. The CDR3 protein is CASSLATYEQYF.